Detailed here is one T cell receptor (beta chain). Its antigen is still unknown. These data originate in a study of OX40 agonist ivuxolimab in advanced cancers. Study overall: Patients were treated with intravenous ivuxolimab, dosed at 0.01 to 10 mg/kg and infused every 2 weeks. From 23 to 79 years was the age range, with a mean of about 54 years, and about 83% were male. General study findings and limits: Both CD4+ and CD8+ T cell populations in blood had undergone clonal expansion by week 6 at 0.1 to 3.0 mg/kg. Relative to CD4+ cells, CD8+ T cells on average had more expanded clones.

The data were produced by immunoSEQ multiplex PCR, yet TCRdb's version contains in-frame clones alone and is incomplete. This sample carries around 60,000 clones, under 95% of them seen once, and the ten largest clones take approximately 11%. The source of this sequence is an adult with an advanced solid tumor such as melanoma, head and neck, liver or kidney cancer. Specimen: CD4+ or CD8+ T cells sorted from blood, collected in a trial of the OX40 agonist ivuxolimab.

The CDR3: CSVDLLGRAYNEQFF. The CDR3 nucleotides are TGCAGCGTTGACTTGCTCGGGAGGGCCTACAATGAGCAGTTCTTC. V usage is TRBV29-1 and J usage is TRBJ2-1; 8 positions agree with TRBD2. Germline CDR1 reads SQVTM; CDR2 reads ANQGSEA. The V segment lost 3 bases and the J segment 2 bases; nucleotides outside the gene matches: 6. The CDR3 loop spans 15 amino acids.